These 17 T cell receptor beta chains originate from one sample sequenced in a study of early T cells in non-severe SARS-CoV-2 infection. TCRdb re-derived calls from the 5' RACE reads in MiXCR, one entry per CDR3 protein. The sample has about 22,000 distinct CDR3 sequences; around 4.5% are singletons. Sequencing was carried out using whole blood. The source of these receptors is an adult who was a healthcare worker with PCR-confirmed SARS-CoV-2 infection or an uninfected control (not recorded which).

The table lists this clonotype with many counts. The V and J genes are TRBV6-2 or TRBV6-3 and TRBJ2-7, with D maybe TRBD2 (6 bases). With 7 bases removed from V and 6 bases from J, the gap between germline ends came to 25 bases. The CDR3 is made up of 16 amino acids. Germline V gene sequence: CDR1 MNHEY, CDR2 SVGEGT. CDR3 region: CASIGLAVRLGGEQYF. In nucleotides, the CDR3 is TGTGCCAGCATCGGGTTAGCGGTAAGGCTGGGAGGCGAGCAGTACTTC.

At least ten counts were recorded for this clonotype. The chain carries TRBV19 and TRBJ1-2; D remains unclear. The CDR3 is made up of 12 amino acids. Germline CDR1 reads LNHDA; CDR2 reads SQIVND (reference sequence). Trimming shortened V by 8 bases and J by 4 bases, and 11 bases separated the two germline ends. The CDR3 spells CASRRASYGYTF. CDR3 bases: TGTGCCAGTCGGAGGGCCTCCTATGGCTACACCTTC.

This clonotype was counted at least ten times. The chain has TRBV7-2 and TRBJ2-6, with no clear D. The ends were cut back, 1 base at V and 2 bases at J, with 6 bases in the middle. The CDR3 length is 15 residues. Germline loops: CDR1 SGHTA, CDR2 FQGNSA. The CDR3 DNA follows: TGTGCCAGCAGCTTAGGACAAACTGGGGCCAACGTCCTGACTTTC. It codes for CASSLGQTGANVLTF. Supplemented by reference TRBV7-2 and TRBJ2-6, the full variable domain reads GAGVSQSPSNKVTEKGKDVELRCDPISGHTALYWYRQSLGQGLEFLIYFQGNSAPDKSGLPSDRFSAERTGGSVSTLTIQRTQQEDSAVYLCASSLGQTGANVLTFGAGSRLTVL.

The gene calls are TRBV9 and TRBJ1-3; D is undetermined. The ends were cut back, 2 bases at V and 0 bases at J, with 12 bases in the middle. Germline V CDR1 and CDR2: SGDLS, YYNGEE. The CDR3 is made up of 16 amino acids. CDR3 nucleotide sequence: TGTGCCAGCAGCGTTGCGACGGCCCTCTCTGGAAACACCATATATTTT. This encodes CASSVATALSGNTIYF. The variable domain in full, with the rest retrieved from reference TRBV9 and TRBJ1-3, is DSGVTQTPKHLITATGQRVTLRCSPRSGDLSVYWYQQSLDQGLQFLIQYYNGEERAKGNILERFSAQQFPDLHSELNLSSLELGDSALYFCASSVATALSGNTIYFGEGSWLTVV.

This clonotype was counted ten times or more. This rearrangement joins TRBV6-5 to TRBJ1-4, with TRBD1 identical over 9 bases. The V gene's germline CDR1 is MNHEY and CDR2 SVGAGI. The ends lost 2 bases at V and 7 bases at J; junction bases unmatched: 5. The length of the CDR3 is 15 residues. Here the CDR3 reads CASSYGVDRGEKLFF. The CDR3 DNA reads as TGTGCCAGCAGTTACGGGGTGGACAGGGGTGAAAAACTGTTTTTT.

This clonotype has a count of ten or more. The chain joins TRBV5-6 to TRBJ2-1; TRBD1 agrees at 8 bases. The germline V gene encodes CDR1 SGHDT and CDR2 YYEEEE. Trimming took 2 bases from V and 1 from J; bases not matched to a gene: 2. This CDR3 is built from 15 residues. CDR3: CASSFGQGSYNEQFF. Written as DNA, the CDR3 is TGTGCCAGCAGCTTCGGACAGGGTTCCTACAATGAGCAGTTCTTC. Supplemented by reference TRBV5-6 and TRBJ2-1, the full variable domain reads DAGVTQSPTHLIKTRGQQVTLRCSPKSGHDTVSWYQQALGQGPQFIFQYYEEEERQRGNFPDRFSGHQFPNYSSELNVNALLLGDSALYLCASSFGQGSYNEQFFGPGTRLTVL.

Many counts were recorded for this clonotype. One end of the junction is discordant with germline, which a read error may explain. The J gene is TRBJ1-3, the V gene TRBV24-1, with 11 positions matching TRBD1. Germline V gene lookup returns CDR1 KGHDR and CDR2 SFDVKD. The CDR3 loop spans 16 amino acids. The CDR3 is CATGQGATSSENTIYF. CDR3 sequence (DNA): TGTGCCACTGGACAGGGGGCAACGTCTTCTGAAAACACCATATATTTT.

The sample holds many counts of this clonotype. The chain joins TRBV24-1 to TRBJ2-1; D possibly corresponds to TRBD1 (5 bases). The CDR3 has 16 amino acids. Looked up from germline, CDR1 is KGHDR and CDR2 is SFDVKD. The ends were cut back, 2 bases at V and 2 bases at J, with 12 bases in the middle. In DNA form, the CDR3 reads TGTGCCACCAGTGATTCCCGACAGCTTACCTACAATGAGCAGTTCTTC. This gives the protein CATSDSRQLTYNEQFF.

A few counts support this clonotype. The chain is built from TRBV7-3 and TRBJ2-2, with D uncertain. CDR1 is SGHTA and CDR2 is FQGTGA in the germline V gene. The V end lost 5 bases, the J end lost 5 bases, and 15 bases lay between the germline ends. This CDR3 has 15 residues. Here the CDR3 reads CASSPNIGRTGELFF. Written as DNA, the CDR3 is TGTGCCAGCAGCCCGAATATCGGACGGACCGGGGAGCTGTTTTTT.

This clonotype was observed many times. The rearrangement uses TRBV28 and TRBJ2-7, with a tentative D call TRBD1 (5 bases). V was pared by 2 bases and J by 6 bases, with 14 bases between. This CDR3 has 14 amino acids. The germline CDR1 and CDR2 sequences are MDHEN and SYDVKM. CDR3 sequence: CASSLGAQWGEQYF. Written as DNA, the CDR3 is TGTGCCAGCAGTTTAGGGGCGCAGTGGGGCGAGCAGTACTTC.

The chain employs TRBV6-1 and TRBJ2-7; no reliable D call. Germline V gene lookup returns CDR1 MNHNS and CDR2 SASEGT. Trimming shortened V by 5 bases and J by 2 bases, and 16 bases separated the two germline ends. The CDR3 loop spans 15 amino acids. The CDR3 sequence is CASSQAASTPYEQYF. CDR3 nucleotide sequence: TGTGCCAGCAGTCAGGCGGCCAGTACTCCCTACGAGCAGTACTTC.

In its sample, this clonotype was seen many times. The chain has TRBV7-6 and TRBJ2-6, with D perhaps TRBD1 or TRBD2 (6 bases each). From germline, CDR1 is SGHVS and CDR2 FNYEAQ. This CDR3 contains 15 residues. V lost 1 base and J 4 bases, leaving 8 bases between the germline ends. CDR3 loop: CASSLGGAGANVLTF. The CDR3 nucleotides are TGTGCCAGCAGCTTAGGGGGGGCCGGGGCCAACGTCCTGACTTTC.

V is TRBV7-2 and J is TRBJ2-5; tentative D call: TRBD1 (7 bases). This CDR3 is built from 14 residues. Between the trimmed V and J ends, which lost 5 bases and 5 bases, there was a span of 15 bases. From germline, CDR1 is SGHTA and CDR2 FQGNSA. The CDR3 sequence: CASSAGTARETQYF. The CDR3 DNA follows: TGTGCCAGCAGCGCGGGGACAGCGAGGGAGACCCAGTACTTC.

This clonotype was counted a few times. The chain has TRBV29-1 and TRBJ2-6, with D perhaps matching TRBD1 or TRBD2 (5 bases each). Germline CDR1 reads SQVTM; CDR2 reads ANQGSEA. Trimming left V 7 bases short and J 0 bases short, with 13 bases between. CDR3 length equals 15 residues. CDR3: CSARDPSSGANVLTF. Here the CDR3 DNA reads TGCAGCGCCCGGGACCCAAGCTCTGGGGCCAACGTCCTGACTTTC.

This clonotype came up a few times. The chain combines TRBV10-2 with TRBJ2-7; D may be TRBD1 (6 bases). The CDR3 is 13 amino acids. V was shortened by 4 bases and J by 1 base, with 8 bases between the two germline ends. Germline-derived CDR1 and CDR2 are WSHSY and SAAADI. CDR3 in DNA: TGCGCCAGCAGTGGGGACATTTCCTACGAGCAGTACTTC. This translates into CASSGDISYEQYF.

V is TRBV2 and J is TRBJ2-3; 9 bases map to TRBD1. The CDR3 consists of 15 residues. After removal of 5 bases from V and 6 bases from J, the junction contained 9 bases not matched to a gene. Per germline, CDR1 SNHLY and CDR2 FYNNEI. Here the CDR3 DNA reads TGTGCCAGCAGTTCCCTACAGGGGGCGGTGGATACGCAGTATTTT. Translated: CASSSLQGAVDTQYF.

This clonotype was found many times. V gene TRBV9 combines with J gene TRBJ2-7; 8 bases align to TRBD1. Germline trimming cut 4 bases from V and 3 bases from J; bases unmatched to any gene: 15. Germline loops: CDR1 SGDLS, CDR2 YYNGEE. The CDR3 extends over 17 amino acids. The CDR3 sequence is CASSPGSGWTGNYEQYF. The DNA of the CDR3 is TGTGCCAGCAGCCCTGGGAGCGGGTGGACAGGGAACTACGAGCAGTACTTC.